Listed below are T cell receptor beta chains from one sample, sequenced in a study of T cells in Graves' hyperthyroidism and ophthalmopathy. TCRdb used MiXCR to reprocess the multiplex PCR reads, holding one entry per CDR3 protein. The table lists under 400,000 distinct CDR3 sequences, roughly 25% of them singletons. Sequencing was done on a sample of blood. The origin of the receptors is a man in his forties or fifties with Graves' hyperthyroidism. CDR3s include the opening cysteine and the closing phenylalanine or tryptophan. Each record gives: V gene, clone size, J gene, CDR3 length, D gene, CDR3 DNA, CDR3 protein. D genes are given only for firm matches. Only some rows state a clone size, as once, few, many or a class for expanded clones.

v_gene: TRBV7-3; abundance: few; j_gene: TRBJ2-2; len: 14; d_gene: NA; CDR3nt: TGTGCCAGTAGCCAGGGCCCAAAGGGCGGGGAGCTGTTTTTT; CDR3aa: CASSQGPKGGELFF
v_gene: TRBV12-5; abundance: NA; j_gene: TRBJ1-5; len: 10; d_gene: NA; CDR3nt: TGTGCTAGTGGTGTTCAGCCCCAGCATTTT; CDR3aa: CASGVQPQHF
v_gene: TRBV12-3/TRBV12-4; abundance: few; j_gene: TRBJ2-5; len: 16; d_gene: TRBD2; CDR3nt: TGTGCCAGCAGTTTAACGACTAGCGGGATGGGAGAGACCCAGTACTTC; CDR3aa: CASSLTTSGMGETQYF
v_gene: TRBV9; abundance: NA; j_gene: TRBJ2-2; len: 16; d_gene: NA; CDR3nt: TGTGCCAGCAGCGTAGGTCTGGGGGGCGACACCGGGGAGCTGTTTTTT; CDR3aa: CASSVGLGGDTGELFF
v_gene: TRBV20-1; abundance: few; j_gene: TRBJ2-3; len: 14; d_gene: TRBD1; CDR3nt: TGCAGTGCTTTCTTGACAGGGTCCACAGATACGCAGTATTTT; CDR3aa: CSAFLTGSTDTQYF
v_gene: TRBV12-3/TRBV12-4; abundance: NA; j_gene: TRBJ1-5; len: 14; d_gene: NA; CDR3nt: TGTGCCAGCAGTATTCGGGCGGGCAATCAGCCCCAGCATTTT; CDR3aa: CASSIRAGNQPQHF
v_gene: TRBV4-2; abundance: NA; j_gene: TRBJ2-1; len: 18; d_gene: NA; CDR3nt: TGTGCCAGCAGCCCACCCATACGGGGCTCCGCGGGACACAATGAGCAGTTCTTC; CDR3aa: CASSPPIRGSAGHNEQFF
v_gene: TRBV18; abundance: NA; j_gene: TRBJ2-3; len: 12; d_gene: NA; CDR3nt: TGTGCCAGCTCACCAAGCCAGGATACGCAGTATTTT; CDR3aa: CASSPSQDTQYF
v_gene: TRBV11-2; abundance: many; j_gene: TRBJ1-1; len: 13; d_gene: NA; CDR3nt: TGTGCCAGCAGCTTTACAGAAAACACTGAAGCTTTCTTT; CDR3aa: CASSFTENTEAFF
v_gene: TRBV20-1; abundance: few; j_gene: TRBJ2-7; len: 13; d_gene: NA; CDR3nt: TGCAGTGCTAGAGGCCCATCTACCTACGAGCAGTACTTC; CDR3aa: CSARGPSTYEQYF
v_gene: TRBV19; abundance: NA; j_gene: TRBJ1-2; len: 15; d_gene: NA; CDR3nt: TGTGCCAGCCATACTGGGGGCAGGGAGAACTATGGCTACACCTTC; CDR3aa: CASHTGGRENYGYTF
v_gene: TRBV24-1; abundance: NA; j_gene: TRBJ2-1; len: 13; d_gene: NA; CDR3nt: TGTGCCGACGGAGAAACCTCCTACAATGAGCAGTTCTTC; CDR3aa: CADGETSYNEQFF
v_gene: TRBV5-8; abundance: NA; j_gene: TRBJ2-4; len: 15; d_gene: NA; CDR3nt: TGTGCCAGCAGCTTGTCGGCCTGGGGTGGTAACATTCAGTACTTC; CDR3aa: CASSLSAWGGNIQYF
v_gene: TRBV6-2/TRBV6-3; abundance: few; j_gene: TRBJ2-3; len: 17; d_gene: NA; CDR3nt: TGTGCCAGCAGCGAGTCTGGGGGCGGACCCAGCACAGATACGCAGTATTTT; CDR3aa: CASSESGGGPSTDTQYF
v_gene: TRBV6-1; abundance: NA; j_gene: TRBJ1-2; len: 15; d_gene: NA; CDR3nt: TGTGCCAGCAGCGAGGGGGGGGGGGCTGGCTATGGCTACACCTTC; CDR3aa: CASSEGGGAGYGYTF